Below, 26 T cell receptor beta chains from the same sample are listed, as sequenced in a study of tumor-infiltrating lymphocytes in primary liver carcinoma. DNA and RNA were both co-extracted from approximately 20-30 mg of bulk tissue that had not been sorted. With a constant-region primer, TCR beta cDNA was made from 400 to 550 ng of total RNA. Nested multiplex PCR, run for three rounds with slightly modified ARM-PCR, yielded TCR beta libraries. Researchers ran the first two PCR rounds for roughly 11 cycles each with TRBV1-TRBV30 forward primers and a C-beta reverse primer. TCRdb fed the multiplex PCR reads into MiXCR, producing one record per CDR3 protein. This sample has over 100,000 distinct CDR3 sequences, with around two thirds found just once. Sample: tumor-adjacent normal liver tissue. These receptors came from a woman in her fifties or sixties with primary liver carcinoma and hepatitis B virus infection.

V gene TRBV5-1 combines with J gene TRBJ1-6; no clear D. From germline, CDR1 is SGHRS and CDR2 YFSETQ. The ends were cut back, 1 base at V and 15 bases at J, with 14 bases in the middle. This CDR3 is built from 13 residues. The DNA for the CDR3 is TGCGCCAGCAGCTTGTCAGATAATTCATTCCTCCACTTT. Its protein product is CASSLSDNSFLHF.

With respect to this clonotype: One end of the junction is discordant with germline, which a read error may explain. The chain recombines TRBV11-2 with TRBJ2-1, with D tentatively TRBD2 (5 bases). Germline lookup yields CDR1 SGHAT and CDR2 FQNNGV. The CDR3 covers 14 residues. In nucleotides, the CDR3 is TGTGTCAGCAGCCCCAGGCGGGTTGCCAATGAGCAGTTCTTC. It is translated as CVSSPRRVANEQFF.

To note about this clonotype: Since no conserved phenylalanine or tryptophan closes the CDR3, a read error is the likely cause. V is TRBV29-1 and J is TRBJ1-6; tentatively, D is TRBD1 (6 bases). The CDR3 consists of 13 residues. The germline V gene has CDR1 SQVTM and CDR2 ANQGSEA. In nucleotides, the CDR3 is TGCAGCGTGACACAGGGAGCCAATTCACTCCTCCACCTT. Translated: CSVTQGANSLLHL.

In its sample, this clonotype was seen many times. One end of the junction is discordant with germline, which a read error may explain. The gene calls are TRBV12-3 or TRBV12-4 and TRBJ2-4, with 13 bases matching TRBD2. The CDR3 spans 13 residues. DNA of the CDR3: TGTGCCAGCAGTTTAAGGACTAGCGGGAGTTTCCACTTC. Its translation is CASSLRTSGSFHF.

With respect to this clonotype: The junction and the germline gene differ at one end; a read error may be behind it. The J gene is TRBJ1-2, the V gene TRBV11-2; D remains ambiguous. Germline V gives CDR1 SGHAT, CDR2 FQNNGV. The CDR3 has 13 residues. The CDR3 loop is CASSPSAGYDYTF. For the CDR3, the DNA is TGTGCCAGTAGCCCCAGTGCAGGCTATGACTACACCTTC. Using reference TRBV11-2 and TRBJ1-2 for the parts outside the CDR3, the full variable domain is EAGVAQSPRYKIIEKRQSVAFWCNPISGHATLYWYQQILGQGPKLLIQFQNNGVVDDSQLPKDRFSAERLKGVDSTLKIQPAKLEDSAVYLCASSPSAGYDYTFGSGTRLTVV.

This clonotype was seen just once. Because it lacks the conserved phenylalanine or tryptophan at the end, this CDR3 is likely a read error. The V and J genes are TRBV29-1 and TRBJ2-7, with 8 bases identical to TRBD2. Losses at the gene ends were 8 bases for V and 3 bases for J; bases not matched to a gene: 12. This CDR3 is 14 amino acids long. Germline V gives CDR1 SQVTM, CDR2 ANQGSEA. The CDR3 nucleotides are TGCAGCATTGCTCCGACTAGCGACCGCTACGAGCAGTACTTA. Translated: CSIAPTSDRYEQYL.

The rearrangement uses TRBV11-2 and TRBJ2-7; 7 positions agree with TRBD1. The CDR3 is made up of 14 amino acids. Germline CDR1 is SGHAT and CDR2 is FQNNGV. The J segment lost 13 bases and the V segment lost 9 bases, leaving 21 bases of the junction unmatched. The CDR3 DNA sequence: TGTGCCAGTAGCAGAACAGGGGATAGCTACGAGCGATACTTC. Protein sequence: CASSRTGDSYERYF.

Comments on this clonotype: This CDR3 fails to terminate in the conserved phenylalanine or tryptophan, so it likely reflects a read error. The chain is built from TRBV6-1 and TRBJ1-5; TRBD1 matches 7 bases. The J call is uncertain, as TRBJ2-3 better fits the DNA end. CDR3 length: 15 amino acids. Germline values: CDR1 MNHNS, CDR2 SASEGT. The CDR3 is CATRRTGEGNQPQYS. The CDR3 bases are TGTGCCACCCGAAGGACAGGCGAGGGCAATCAGCCCCAGTATTCT.

The chain employs TRBV7-2 and TRBJ2-4; D unresolved. V was clipped by 0 bases and J by 0 bases, with 9 bases between them. Per the germline V gene, CDR1 is SGHTA and CDR2 is FQGNSA. This CDR3 region has 16 residues. CDR3 region: CASSLASSQAKNIQYF. The CDR3 DNA is TGTGCCAGCAGCTTAGCGTCTAGTCAAGCCAAAAACATTCAGTACTTC.

Turning to this clonotype: The missing conserved phenylalanine or tryptophan at the end of this CDR3 makes a read error likely. This rearrangement joins TRBV12-3 or TRBV12-4 to TRBJ2-1, with 7 bases aligning to TRBD2. This CDR3 spans 13 amino acids. The CDR3 protein is CASNLLANNEQFL. The CDR3 region has the DNA TGTGCCAGCAATTTACTAGCGAACAATGAGCAGTTCTTA.

The chain combines TRBV28 with TRBJ1-5; D not resolved. Gene TRBJ2-3 matches the end of the DNA better, so the J call may be wrong. Germline V gene lookup returns CDR1 MDHEN and CDR2 SYDVKM. The CDR3 is 13 amino acids. The CDR3 protein is CASSFGGDQPQYF. The CDR3 DNA reads as TGTGCCAGCAGTTTCGGTGGAGATCAGCCCCAGTATTTT.

This clonotype is a singleton in its sample. Sequence at one end of the junction differs from germline and may be a read error. CDR3 sequence: CSDERDRAEQYF. CDR3 bases: TGCAGCGATGAAAGGGACAGGGCCGAGCAGTACTTT. The chain combines TRBV29-1 with TRBJ2-7, with 9 bases aligning to TRBD1. The CDR3 totals 12 residues. The germline V gene has CDR1 SQVTM and CDR2 ANQGSEA.

Notes on this clonotype: Mismatch with germline at one junction end may stem from a read error. This sequence joins TRBV6-1 and TRBJ2-7, with a possible D match to TRBD1 (5 bases). The CDR3 runs 18 residues. Per the germline V gene, CDR1 is MNHNS and CDR2 is SASEGT. The CDR3 DNA reads as TGTGCCAACAGTGATTTCCTTCCGAGACTTTTAGGGGCTTACGAGCAGTACTTC. Translating gives CANSDFLPRLLGAYEQYF.

Points on this clonotype: A much larger clonotype is one base distant, so this may be a read error. The rearrangement uses TRBV5-1 and TRBJ2-7; 7 bases map to TRBD1. The CDR3 spans 14 residues. The germline V gene has CDR1 SGHRS and CDR2 YFSETQ. The CDR3 loop reads CASSSTGDTYERYF. CDR3 DNA sequence: TGCGCCAGCAGCAGTACAGGGGACACCTACGAGCGGTACTTC.

A note on this clonotype: A read error is possible here, since a much larger clone lies one base away. The V gene is TRBV12-3 or TRBV12-4, the J gene TRBJ1-1; D unclear. This CDR3 spans 12 amino acids. The CDR3 coding sequence is TGTGTCAGCAGTCCCAGAGGCAGTGAAGCTTTCTTT. It encodes CVSSPRGSEAFF.

Notes on this clonotype: A much larger clone differs from this one at a single base, so this may be a read error. The J gene is TRBJ2-7, the V gene TRBV28; D may correspond to TRBD1 or TRBD2 (5 bases each). Germline CDR1 and CDR2: MDHEN and SYDVKM. There are 13 residues in the CDR3. The chain's CDR3 is CAGRAPLVYEQYF. CDR3 nucleotide sequence: TGTGCCGGCAGGGCGCCACTAGTCTACGAGCAGTACTTC.

The rearrangement links TRBV11-2 to TRBJ2-1, with D maybe TRBD2 (6 bases). Trimming stripped 8 bases from V and 3 bases from J, with 14 bases between. Germline lookup yields CDR1 SGHAT and CDR2 FQNNGV. The CDR3 covers 14 residues. CDR3 region: CASGRGPNYNEQFF. The CDR3 bases are TGTGCCAGCGGGCGGGGACCGAACTACAATGAGCAGTTCTTC.

Notes on this clonotype: A much larger clone differs by one base, so this may be a read error. The rearrangement links TRBV7-9 to TRBJ2-1; 10 bases line up with TRBD2. The CDR3 spans 17 residues. Unmatched junction bases numbered 11, after V lost 5 bases and J lost 4 bases. Germline assignment: CDR1 SEHNR and CDR2 FQNEAQ (reference sequence). The CDR3: CASSHGLAVGVYNEQFF. The CDR3 DNA is TGTGCCAGCAGCCACGGACTAGCGGTAGGGGTTTACAATGAGCAGTTCTTC.

This clonotype has just one count. The chain joins TRBV11-2 to TRBJ2-1; 8 positions agree with TRBD2. Germline V gene data show CDR1 as SGHAT and CDR2 as FQNNGV. J lost 7 bases, V lost 5 bases, and 16 bases had no gene match. The CDR3 runs to 17 residues. CDR3 sequence reads: CASSPTLGLVGDNEQFF. The DNA of the CDR3 is TGTGCCAGCAGCCCCACCCTGGGACTAGTGGGAGATAATGAGCAGTTCTTC.

This clonotype has at least ten counts. V is TRBV10-2 and J is TRBJ1-2; D is undetermined. Germline loops: CDR1 WSHSY, CDR2 SAAADI. This CDR3 region has 13 residues. Trimming removed 2 bases from V and 4 bases from J, with 8 bases in between. DNA of the CDR3: TGCGCCAGCAGTGAGGGCGTCTTCTATGGCTACACCTTC. It yields the protein CASSEGVFYGYTF.

This chain connects TRBV25-1 to TRBJ2-7; possible D gene TRBD2, 5 bases. Germline V gives CDR1 MGHDK, CDR2 SYGVNS. V was cut by 5 bases and J by 1 base, with 18 bases left in between. This CDR3 contains 16 residues. The DNA of the CDR3 is TGTGCCAGCAGTAGGGCAGGCCGGAGGTTATCCTACGAGCAGTACTTC. Amino acids: CASSRAGRRLSYEQYF.

This chain uses TRBV6-4 with TRBJ2-7, with 7 bases matching TRBD2. Looked up from germline, CDR1 is MRHNA and CDR2 is SNTAGT. The CDR3 consists of 17 residues. V shed 0 bases, J shed 0 bases, and the junction held 8 bases outside the gene matches. The CDR3 coding sequence is TGTGCCAGCAGTGACTCGCCACTAGCGTTGAGCTCCTACGAGCAGTACTTC. Translation: CASSDSPLALSSYEQYF.

Worth noting for this clonotype: One base away lies a much larger clone, so this may be a sequencing read error. The chain links TRBV25-1 to TRBJ2-5; 11 bases agree with TRBD2. CDR1 is MGHDK, CDR2 SYGVNS, per germline. CDR3 size: 12 residues. CDR3 residues: CASGSGRETLYF. The CDR3 nucleotides are TGTGCCAGCGGTAGCGGGAGGGAGACCCTGTACTTC.

In the case of this clonotype: At one end, the junction sequence differs from germline, possibly due to a read error. This chain joins TRBV11-3 and TRBJ2-7, with D unresolved. CDR3 size: 15 residues. The germline gives CDR1 SGHNT, CDR2 YENEEA. CDR3 DNA: TGTGCCAGTAGCTTGCAGGTAACCTCTACCTACGGGCAGTACTTC. Translated, it gives CASSLQVTSTYGQYF.

Here the CDR3 DNA reads TGTGCCAGCAGCTTGCAACAGGGATTATCTAATGAGCAGTTCTTC. Its translation: CASSLQQGLSNEQFF. The chain is built from TRBV7-2 and TRBJ2-1; tentatively, D is TRBD1 (6 bases). Germline V lookup: CDR1 SGHTA, CDR2 FQGNSA. V lost 3 bases and J lost 7, with 16 bases in between. This CDR3 contains 15 residues.

Many counts were recorded for this clonotype. The rearrangement links TRBV16 to TRBJ1-5, with no clear D. The CDR3 has 15 residues. The germline gives CDR1 KGHSY, CDR2 FQNENV. Trimming stripped 8 bases from V and 2 bases from J, with 16 bases between. CDR3 sequence reads: CASGDEQKGNQPQHF. The DNA for the CDR3 is TGTGCCAGCGGCGACGAACAGAAAGGCAATCAGCCCCAGCATTTT.